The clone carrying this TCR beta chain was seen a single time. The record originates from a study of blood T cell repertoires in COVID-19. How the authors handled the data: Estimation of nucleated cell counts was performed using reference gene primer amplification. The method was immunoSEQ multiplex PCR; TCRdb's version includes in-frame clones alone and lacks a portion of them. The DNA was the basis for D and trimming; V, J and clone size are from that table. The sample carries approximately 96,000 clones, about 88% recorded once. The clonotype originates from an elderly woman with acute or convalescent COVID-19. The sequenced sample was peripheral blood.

Written as DNA, the CDR3 is TGCAGCGTTGACCTTGGAGGTGCCGGGGAGCTGTTTTTT. Translated, it gives CSVDLGGAGELFF. This chain uses TRBV29-1 with TRBJ2-2; possible D gene TRBD2, 5 bases. The CDR3 spans 13 residues. Trimming left V 3 bases short and J 6 bases short, with 11 bases between. The germline CDR1 and CDR2 sequences are SQVTM and ANQGSEA.